Shown below are 25 T cell receptor beta chains from a single sample sequenced in a study of cytomegalovirus exposure and HLA in healthy donors. Primers for the PCR totalled 60 Vbeta and 13 Jbeta. The table came from immunoSEQ multiplex PCR; TCRdb's copy has only in-frame clones and leaves some out. The sample includes 130,000 to 150,000 clones, approximately 79% of them seen just once. Material: PBMCs. Receptors originate from a middle-aged woman in good health and CMV-seropositive.

The V call is TRBV10-1, the J call TRBJ1-1; D is perhaps TRBD1 (5 bases). Germline CDR1 is WNHNN and CDR2 is SYGVQD (reference sequence). Trimming took off 2 bases at V and 4 bases at J, with 8 bases between the two ends. This CDR3 is 13 amino acids long. CDR3 sequence: CASSEGGGTEAFF. In DNA form, the CDR3 reads TGCGCCAGCAGTGAGGGGGGGGGCACTGAAGCTTTCTTT.

This chain uses TRBV6-5 with TRBJ2-7; 10 bases are shared with TRBD2. J lost 3 bases, V lost 0 bases, and 5 bases had no gene match. CDR3 size: 16 residues. Germline V gene sequence: CDR1 MNHEY, CDR2 SVGAGI. The CDR3: CASSYSRPSGGYEQYF. For the CDR3, the DNA is TGTGCCAGCAGTTACTCGAGGCCTAGCGGGGGCTACGAGCAGTACTTC.

This clone appeared a few times. The chain joins TRBV7-9 to TRBJ2-5; TRBD2 might be the D (6 bases). From germline, CDR1 is SEHNR and CDR2 FQNEAQ (reference sequence). The length of the CDR3 is 16 residues. Trimming cost V 6 bases and J 5 bases, with 22 bases left between them. This CDR3 is CASSPPPRLGGETQYF. Written as DNA, the CDR3 is TGTGCCAGCAGTCCACCCCCTAGACTCGGGGGTGAGACCCAGTACTTC.

This clone is a singleton in its sample. V is TRBV6-5 and J is TRBJ2-7, with D possibly TRBD1 on 6 matching bases. Germline CDR1 reads MNHEY; CDR2 reads SVGAGI. Trimming took off 10 bases at V and 2 bases at J, with 21 bases between the two ends. The CDR3 is 15 amino acids. The CDR3 DNA reads TGTGCCACCACCAAGGGGACACTGACAGCCTACGAGCAGTACTTC. Residues: CATTKGTLTAYEQYF.

This chain joins TRBV6-1 and TRBJ2-2; D remains ambiguous. Germline V gene data show CDR1 as MNHNS and CDR2 as SASEGT. Trimming cost V 6 bases and J 3 bases, with 8 bases left between them. This CDR3 has 13 residues. CDR3 nucleotide sequence: TGTGCCAGCAGGGTGAGCGACACCGGGGAGCTGTTTTTT. Its protein is CASRVSDTGELFF.

This chain joins TRBV7-3 and TRBJ2-1; 10 nucleotides match TRBD1. This CDR3 region has 15 residues. V gave up 5 bases and J gave up 5 bases; unmatched junction bases: 6. Germline CDR1 and CDR2: SGHTA and FQGTGA. The CDR3 reads CASSPGQGRNNEQFF. CDR3 in DNA: TGTGCCAGCAGCCCGGGACAGGGGAGGAACAATGAGCAGTTCTTC.

Here the CDR3 DNA reads TGTGCCAGCAGTTTCAGCTCCGGGACTATCACCGGTCTTGATTCACCCCTCCACTTT. Translation: CASSFSSGTITGLDSPLHF. The chain is built from TRBV28 and TRBJ1-6, with a tentative D call TRBD1 (5 bases). CDR3 length: 19 residues. In germline, CDR1 is MDHEN, CDR2 SYDVKM. The V and J ends lost 3 bases and 8 bases respectively, with 26 bases between them.

This clone showed up just a few times. The CDR3 region is CASSLTASGGALNEQFF. The CDR3 region has the DNA TGTGCCAGTAGCCTTACTGCTAGCGGGGGGGCCTTGAATGAGCAGTTCTTC. The chain carries TRBV19 and TRBJ2-1; 12 bases are shared with TRBD2. The CDR3 is 17 amino acids. The V segment lost 6 bases and the J segment 7 bases; nucleotides outside the gene matches: 13. The germline V gene has CDR1 LNHDA and CDR2 SQIVND (reference sequence).

This chain joins TRBV10-3 and TRBJ2-7; D is uncertain. The CDR3 runs 13 residues. V dropped 8 bases and J dropped 3 bases, with 14 bases sitting between them. Germline V CDR1 and CDR2: ENHRY, SYGVKD. The CDR3 DNA is TGTGCCATCCAGCAGGCTACCTACTACGAGCAGTACTTC. This translates into CAIQQATYYEQYF.

The chain joins TRBV10-3 to TRBJ1-1, with D hard to call. CDR1 is ENHRY, CDR2 SYGVKD, per germline. The V and J ends lost 6 bases and 3 bases respectively, with 14 bases between them. This CDR3 is 14 amino acids long. CDR3 region: CAIRALGSDTEAFF. The CDR3, as DNA: TGTGCCATCAGGGCTCTGGGGAGTGACACTGAAGCTTTCTTT.

The rearrangement links TRBV25-1 to TRBJ2-7, with D unresolved. The CDR3 runs to 14 residues. With 1 base removed from V and 0 bases from J, the gap between germline ends came to 7 bases. Germline V CDR1 and CDR2: MGHDK, SYGVNS. DNA of the CDR3: TGTGCCAGCAGTGAATTTGGTAGCTCCTACGAGCAGTACTTC. Translated, it gives CASSEFGSSYEQYF.

The CDR3 DNA sequence: TGCAGCGTTGTGGCAGGAGGTGGCTACACCTTC. This codes for CSVVAGGGYTF. The chain links TRBV29-1 to TRBJ1-2; D is undetermined. The V and J ends lost 4 bases and 7 bases respectively, with 10 bases between them. Germline CDR1 and CDR2: SQVTM and ANQGSEA. CDR3 length: 11 residues.

The chain employs TRBV11-2 and TRBJ2-5; TRBD2 agrees at 10 bases. The CDR3 totals 16 residues. The germline gives CDR1 SGHAT, CDR2 FQNNGV. Trimming removed 1 base from V and 1 base from J; junction bases left unmatched: 3. CDR3 DNA: TGTGCCAGCAGCTTAGGACTAGCGGGTTTCCAAGAGACCCAGTACTTC. As protein: CASSLGLAGFQETQYF.

V and J are TRBV30 and TRBJ1-5; D remains ambiguous. The CDR3 has 13 residues. Germline V gene lookup returns CDR1 GTSNPN and CDR2 SVGIG (reference sequence). V shed 3 bases and J shed 3 bases, with 9 bases lying between them. The CDR3 DNA reads as TGTGCCTGGAGCATCAGCGTCAATCAGCCCCAGCATTTT. Amino acids: CAWSISVNQPQHF.

This chain joins TRBV21-1 and TRBJ2-5; TRBD1, the table's D call, was not compared with the DNA. TRBV21-1 is listed as a pseudogene. CDR3 length: 16 residues. The DNA of the CDR3 is TGTGCCAGCAGCGAACCTAAGACACAGTACCAAGAGACCCAGTACTTC. This sequence encodes CASSEPKTQYQETQYF.

On this clone: Other DNA sequences in this sample translate to the same CDR3. This chain joins TRBV2 and TRBJ2-7; 7 bases match TRBD2. CDR1 is SNHLY, CDR2 FYNNEI, per germline. J lost 1 base, V lost 4 bases, and 10 bases had no gene match. This CDR3 comprises 16 residues. The CDR3 is CASSASLAVVSYEQYF. In DNA, the CDR3 is TGTGCCAGCAGTGCTTCCCTAGCGGTGGTGTCCTACGAGCAGTACTTC.

There are a few counts of this clone. This sequence joins TRBV11-1 and TRBJ2-1, with TRBD1 matching over 7 bases. The CDR3 is 14 amino acids. The germline V gene encodes CDR1 SGHAT and CDR2 FQDESV (reference sequence). Losses at the gene ends were 1 base for V and 5 bases for J; bases not matched to a gene: 2. This chain's CDR3 is CASSLGGQNNEQFF. DNA of the CDR3: TGTGCCAGCAGCTTAGGGGGACAGAACAATGAGCAGTTCTTC.

This rearrangement joins TRBV6-5 to TRBJ1-1; D not resolved. Germline V gene sequence: CDR1 MNHEY, CDR2 SVGAGI. The CDR3 has 11 residues. V dropped 5 bases and J dropped 9 bases, with 10 bases sitting between them. CDR3 nucleotides: TGTGCCAGCAGTGAAGCAGGAAAAGCTTTCTTT. Its protein is CASSEAGKAFF.

CDR3 DNA: TGTGCCAGTAGTAGGGACAGTGACTACGAGCAGTACTTC. Translated: CASSRDSDYEQYF. The V call is TRBV19, the J call TRBJ2-7; 7 bases match TRBD1. The ends lost 4 bases at V and 3 bases at J; junction bases unmatched: 3. This CDR3 is 13 amino acids long. Germline loops: CDR1 LNHDA, CDR2 SQIVND (reference sequence).

This clone appeared a few times. V and J are TRBV11-2 and TRBJ1-1, with D unresolved. The germline V and J ends were trimmed by 1 base and 1 base, with 4 bases remaining between them. Germline CDR1 and CDR2: SGHAT and FQNNGV. There are 13 residues in the CDR3. CDR3: CASSLGGNTEAFF. CDR3 sequence (DNA): TGTGCCAGCAGCTTAGGCGGGAACACTGAAGCTTTCTTT.

The rearrangement uses TRBV15 and TRBJ2-7; TRBD1 agrees at 9 bases. Germline CDR1 and CDR2: LNHNV and YYDKDF (reference sequence). There are 14 residues in the CDR3. With V trimmed by 5 bases and J by 2 bases, 4 bases remained unmatched. This chain's CDR3 is CATSPRQGAYEQYF. The CDR3, as DNA: TGTGCCACCAGCCCGCGACAGGGGGCCTACGAGCAGTACTTC.

The chain employs TRBV18 and TRBJ1-6, with D unclear. V was shortened by 3 bases and J by 3 bases, with 9 bases between the two germline ends. This CDR3 has 15 amino acids. Germline V gives CDR1 KGHSH, CDR2 LQKENI. The CDR3 region is CASSPLGNYNSPLHF. Here the CDR3 DNA reads TGTGCCAGCTCACCTCTTGGCAACTATAATTCACCCCTCCACTTT.

Here the CDR3 DNA reads TGTGCCAGCAGCTTGGAGTTTAGCGGGGGAGAAAGCTCCTACAATGAGCAGTTCTTC. It encodes CASSLEFSGGESSYNEQFF. The chain couples TRBV5-6 to TRBJ2-1; TRBD2 agrees at 9 bases. The V and J ends lost 0 bases and 0 bases, in that order; junction bases with no gene match: 10. The CDR3 extends over 19 amino acids. CDR1 and CDR2 (germline): SGHDT, YYEEEE. The variable domain in full, completed from reference TRBV5-6 and TRBJ2-1, reads DAGVTQSPTHLIKTRGQQVTLRCSPKSGHDTVSWYQQALGQGPQFIFQYYEEEERQRGNFPDRFSGHQFPNYSSELNVNALLLGDSALYLCASSLEFSGGESSYNEQFFGPGTRLTVL.

This clone was detected once. J is TRBJ1-2 and V is TRBV28, with no clear D. Trimming took off 3 bases at V and 6 bases at J, with 8 bases between the two ends. Germline CDR1 MDHEN, CDR2 SYDVKM. The CDR3 extends over 12 amino acids. In nucleotides, the CDR3 is TGTGCCAGCAGTTTCAGAGGGAATGGCTACACCTTC. Protein product: CASSFRGNGYTF.

The CDR3 here is CASSLLLSGANVLTF. In DNA form, the CDR3 reads TGTGCCAGCAGCTTGCTACTCTCTGGGGCCAACGTCCTGACTTTC. V and J are TRBV7-3 and TRBJ2-6; D is unclear. The CDR3 has 15 residues. Germline V gene lookup returns CDR1 SGHTA and CDR2 FQGTGA. Trimming cost V 3 bases and J 0 bases, with 6 bases left between them. Full variable domain (rest looked up from reference TRBV7-3 and TRBJ2-6): GAGVSQTPSNKVTEKGKYVELRCDPISGHTALYWYRQSLGQGPEFLIYFQGTGAADDSGLPNDRFFAVRPEGSVSTLKIQRTERGDSAVYLCASSLLLSGANVLTFGAGSRLTVL.